This TCR beta chain comes out of a study of CD8+CD57+ T cells in acquired aplastic anemia. Study conclusions and caveats: The study found no significant CD8+ Simpson's diversity difference between patients and controls. Patients and controls turned out to have more than 25 CD8+ CDR3 sequences in common.

Regarding this clonotype: Its antigen is unknown.

TCR beta VDJ and CDR3 profiles were obtained from a genomic DNA template. TCRdb reanalysed the reads using MiXCR and keeps one entry per CDR3 protein. The repertoire includes under 500,000 distinct CDR3 sequences, around 30% of them detected once, and under 0.95% sits in the top ten. The CDR3 extends over 15 amino acids. J was trimmed by 6 bases and V by 4 bases; bases with no gene match: 7. The germline gives CDR1 SGHDN, CDR2 FVKESK. All patients picked for sequencing had shown, by flow cytometry, an expansion of CD8+CD57+ cells. A severe acquired aplastic anemia diagnosis applied to all patients. All patients were therapy-naive when blood was sampled.

V is TRBV14 and J is TRBJ2-1; 9 bases align to TRBD2. Sequencing used sorted CD4+, CD8+, or CD8+CD57+ T cells (not recorded which) from PBMCs. The TCR comes from a human donor with aplastic anemia. The CDR3 region is CASSPLTSGINEQFF. As DNA, the CDR3 is TGTGCCAGCAGCCCGCTGACTAGCGGAATCAATGAGCAGTTCTTC.